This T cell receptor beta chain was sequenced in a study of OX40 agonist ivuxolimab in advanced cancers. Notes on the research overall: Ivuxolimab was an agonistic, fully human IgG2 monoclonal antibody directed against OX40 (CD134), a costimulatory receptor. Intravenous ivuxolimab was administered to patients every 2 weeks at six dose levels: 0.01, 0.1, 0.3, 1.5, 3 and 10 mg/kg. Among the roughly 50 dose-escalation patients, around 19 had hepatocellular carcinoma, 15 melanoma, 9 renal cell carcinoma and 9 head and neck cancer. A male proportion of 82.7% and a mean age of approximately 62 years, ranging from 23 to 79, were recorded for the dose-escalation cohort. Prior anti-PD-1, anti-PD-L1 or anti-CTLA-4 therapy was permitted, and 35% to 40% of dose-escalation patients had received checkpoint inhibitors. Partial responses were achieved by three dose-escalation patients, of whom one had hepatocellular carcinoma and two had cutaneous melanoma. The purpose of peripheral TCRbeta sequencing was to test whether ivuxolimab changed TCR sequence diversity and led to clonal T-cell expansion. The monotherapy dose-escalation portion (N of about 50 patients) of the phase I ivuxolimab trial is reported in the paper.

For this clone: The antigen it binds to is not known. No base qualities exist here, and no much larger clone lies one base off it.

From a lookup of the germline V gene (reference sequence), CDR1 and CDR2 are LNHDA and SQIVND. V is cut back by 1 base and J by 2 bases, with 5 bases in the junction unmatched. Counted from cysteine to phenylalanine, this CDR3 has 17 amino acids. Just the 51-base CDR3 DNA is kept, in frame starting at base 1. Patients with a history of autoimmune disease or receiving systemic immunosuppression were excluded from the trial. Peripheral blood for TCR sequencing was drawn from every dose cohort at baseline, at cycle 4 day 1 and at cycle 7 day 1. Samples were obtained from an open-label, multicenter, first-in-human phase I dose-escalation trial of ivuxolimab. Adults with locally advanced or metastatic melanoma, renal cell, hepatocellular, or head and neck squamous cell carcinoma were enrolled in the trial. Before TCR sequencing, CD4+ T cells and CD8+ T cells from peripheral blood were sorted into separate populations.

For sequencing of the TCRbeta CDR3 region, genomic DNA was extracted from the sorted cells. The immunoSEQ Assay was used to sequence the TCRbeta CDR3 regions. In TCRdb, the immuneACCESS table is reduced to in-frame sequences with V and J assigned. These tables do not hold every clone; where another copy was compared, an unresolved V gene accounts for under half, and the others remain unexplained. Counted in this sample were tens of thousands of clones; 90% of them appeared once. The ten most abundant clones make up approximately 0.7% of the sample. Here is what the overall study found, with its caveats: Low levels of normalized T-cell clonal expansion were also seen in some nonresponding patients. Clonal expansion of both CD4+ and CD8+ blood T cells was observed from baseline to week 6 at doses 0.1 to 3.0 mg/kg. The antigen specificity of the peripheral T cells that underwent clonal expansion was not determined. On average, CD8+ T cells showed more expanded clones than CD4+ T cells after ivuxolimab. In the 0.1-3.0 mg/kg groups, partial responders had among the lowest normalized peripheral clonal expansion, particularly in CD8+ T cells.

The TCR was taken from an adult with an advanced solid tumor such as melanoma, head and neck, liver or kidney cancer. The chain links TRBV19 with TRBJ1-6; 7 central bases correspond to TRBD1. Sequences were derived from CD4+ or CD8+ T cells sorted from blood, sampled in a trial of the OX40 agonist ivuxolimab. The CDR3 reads CASSIGNRGTYNSPLHF. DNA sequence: TGTGCCAGTAGTATAGGAAACAGGGGAACCTATAATTCACCCCTCCACTTT.